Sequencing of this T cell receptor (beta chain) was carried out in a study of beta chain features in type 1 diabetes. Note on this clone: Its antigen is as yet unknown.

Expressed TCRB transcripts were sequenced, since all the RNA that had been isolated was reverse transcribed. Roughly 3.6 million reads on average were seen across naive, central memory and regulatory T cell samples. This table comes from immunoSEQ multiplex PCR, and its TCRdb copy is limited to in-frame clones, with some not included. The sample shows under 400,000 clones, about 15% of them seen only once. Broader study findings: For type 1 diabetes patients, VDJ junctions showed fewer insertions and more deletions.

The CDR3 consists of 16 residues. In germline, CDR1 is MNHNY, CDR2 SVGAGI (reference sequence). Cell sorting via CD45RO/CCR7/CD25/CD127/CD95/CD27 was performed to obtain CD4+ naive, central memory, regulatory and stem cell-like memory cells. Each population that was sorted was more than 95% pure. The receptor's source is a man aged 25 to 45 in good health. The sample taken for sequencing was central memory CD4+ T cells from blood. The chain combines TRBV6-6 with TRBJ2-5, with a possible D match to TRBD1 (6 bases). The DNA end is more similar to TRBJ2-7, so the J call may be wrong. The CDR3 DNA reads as TGTGCCAGCAGACCTCCGGGACAATTCCCTCCGGTCGAGCAGTACTTC. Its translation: CASRPPGQFPPVEQYF.